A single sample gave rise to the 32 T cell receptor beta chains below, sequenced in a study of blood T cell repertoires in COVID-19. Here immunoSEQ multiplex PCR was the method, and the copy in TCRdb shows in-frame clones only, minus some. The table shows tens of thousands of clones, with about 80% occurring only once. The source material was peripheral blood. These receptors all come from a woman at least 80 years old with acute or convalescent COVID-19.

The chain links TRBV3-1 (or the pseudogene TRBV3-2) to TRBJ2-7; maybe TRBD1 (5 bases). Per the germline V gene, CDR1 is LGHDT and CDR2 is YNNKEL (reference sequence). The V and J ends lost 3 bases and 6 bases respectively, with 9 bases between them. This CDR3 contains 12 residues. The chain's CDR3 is CASSHRQSEQYF. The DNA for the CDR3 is TGTGCCAGCAGCCACCGACAGAGCGAGCAGTACTTC.

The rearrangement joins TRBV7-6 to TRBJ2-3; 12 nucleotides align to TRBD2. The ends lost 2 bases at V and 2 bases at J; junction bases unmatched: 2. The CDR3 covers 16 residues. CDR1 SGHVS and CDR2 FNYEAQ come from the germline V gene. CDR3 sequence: CASSLLAGGYTDTQYF. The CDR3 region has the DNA TGTGCCAGCAGCTTACTAGCGGGGGGGTACACAGATACGCAGTATTTT.

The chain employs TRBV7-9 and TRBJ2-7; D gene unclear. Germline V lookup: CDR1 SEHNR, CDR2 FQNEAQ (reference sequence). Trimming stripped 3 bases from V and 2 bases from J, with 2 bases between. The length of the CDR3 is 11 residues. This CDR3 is CASSFAYEQYF. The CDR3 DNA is TGTGCCAGCAGCTTCGCCTACGAGCAGTACTTC.

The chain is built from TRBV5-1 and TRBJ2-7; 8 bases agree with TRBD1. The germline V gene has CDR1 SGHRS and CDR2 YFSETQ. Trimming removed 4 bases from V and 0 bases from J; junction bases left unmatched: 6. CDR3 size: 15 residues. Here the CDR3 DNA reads TGCGCCAGCAGCATAGACAGGGGTTACTCCTACGAGCAGTACTTC. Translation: CASSIDRGYSYEQYF.

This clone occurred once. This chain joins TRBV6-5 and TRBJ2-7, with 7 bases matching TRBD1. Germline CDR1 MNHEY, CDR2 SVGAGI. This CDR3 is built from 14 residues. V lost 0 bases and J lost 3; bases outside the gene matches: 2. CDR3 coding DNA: TGTGCCAGCAGTTACTCGAGACAGGGCTACGAGCAGTACTTC. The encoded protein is CASSYSRQGYEQYF.

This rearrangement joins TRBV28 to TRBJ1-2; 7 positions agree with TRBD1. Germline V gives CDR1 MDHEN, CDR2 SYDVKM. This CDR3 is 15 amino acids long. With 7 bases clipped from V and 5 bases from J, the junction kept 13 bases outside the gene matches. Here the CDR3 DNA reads TGTGCCAGCACCCTAGGGGGACAGCAGCGTTATGGCTACACCTTC. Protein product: CASTLGGQQRYGYTF.

CDR3 sequence: CASSLGINTEAFF. CDR3 coding DNA: TGCGCCAGCAGCTTGGGTATCAACACTGAAGCTTTCTTT. The rearrangement joins TRBV5-1 to TRBJ1-1; D gene unclear. Germline CDR1 SGHRS, CDR2 YFSETQ. The V gene lost 0 bases and the J gene lost 2 bases, with 5 bases spanning the gap. This CDR3 is 13 amino acids long.

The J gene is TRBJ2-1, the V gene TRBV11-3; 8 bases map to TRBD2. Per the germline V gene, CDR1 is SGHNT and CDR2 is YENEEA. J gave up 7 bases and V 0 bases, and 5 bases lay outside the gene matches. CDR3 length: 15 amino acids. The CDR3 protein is CASSLEVAGLNEQFF. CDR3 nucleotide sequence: TGTGCCAGCAGCTTAGAGGTAGCGGGGTTGAATGAGCAGTTCTTC. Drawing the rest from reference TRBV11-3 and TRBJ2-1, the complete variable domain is EAGVVQSPRYKIIEKKQPVAFWCNPISGHNTLYWYLQNLGQGPELLIRYENEEAVDDSQLPKDRFSAERLKGVDSTLKIQPAELGDSAVYLCASSLEVAGLNEQFFGPGTRLTVL.

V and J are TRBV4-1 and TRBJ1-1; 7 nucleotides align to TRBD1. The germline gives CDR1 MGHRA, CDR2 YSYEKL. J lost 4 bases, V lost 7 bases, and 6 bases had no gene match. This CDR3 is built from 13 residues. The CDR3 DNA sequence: TGCGCCAGCAAGAACAGGGGATCCACTGAAGCTTTCTTT. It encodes CASKNRGSTEAFF.

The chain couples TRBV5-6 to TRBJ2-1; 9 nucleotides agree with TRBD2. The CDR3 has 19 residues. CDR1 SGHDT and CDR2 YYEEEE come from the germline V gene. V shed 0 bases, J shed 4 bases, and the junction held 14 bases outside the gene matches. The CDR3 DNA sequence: TGTGCCAGCAGCTTGGCCGTGGGGGCGGGAGGGCCTCGGTACAATGAGCAGTTCTTC. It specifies CASSLAVGAGGPRYNEQFF.

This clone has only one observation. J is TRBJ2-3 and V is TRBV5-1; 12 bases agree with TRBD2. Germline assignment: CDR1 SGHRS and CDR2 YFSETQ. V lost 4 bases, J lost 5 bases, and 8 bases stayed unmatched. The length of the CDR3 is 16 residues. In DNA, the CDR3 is TGCGCCAGCAGCGCTGTCCCGGGACTAGCGGGAGATACGCAGTATTTT. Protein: CASSAVPGLAGDTQYF.

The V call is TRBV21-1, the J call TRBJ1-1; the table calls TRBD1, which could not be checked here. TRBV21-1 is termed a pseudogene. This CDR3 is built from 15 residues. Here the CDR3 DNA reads TGTGCCAGCAGCACTGGGGGCAGGGAGAACACTGAAGCTTTCTTT. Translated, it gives CASSTGGRENTEAFF.

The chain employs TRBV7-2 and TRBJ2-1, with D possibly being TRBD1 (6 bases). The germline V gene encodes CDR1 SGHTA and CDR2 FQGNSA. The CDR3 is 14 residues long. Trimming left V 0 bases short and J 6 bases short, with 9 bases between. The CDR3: CASSLAAGANEQFF. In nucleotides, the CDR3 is TGTGCCAGCAGCTTAGCAGCAGGGGCCAATGAGCAGTTCTTC.

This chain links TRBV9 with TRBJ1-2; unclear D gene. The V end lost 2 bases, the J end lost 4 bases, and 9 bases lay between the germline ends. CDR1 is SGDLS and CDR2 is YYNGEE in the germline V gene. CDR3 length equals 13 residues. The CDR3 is CASSVQTGYGYTF. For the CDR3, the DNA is TGTGCCAGCAGCGTGCAAACCGGCTATGGCTACACCTTC.

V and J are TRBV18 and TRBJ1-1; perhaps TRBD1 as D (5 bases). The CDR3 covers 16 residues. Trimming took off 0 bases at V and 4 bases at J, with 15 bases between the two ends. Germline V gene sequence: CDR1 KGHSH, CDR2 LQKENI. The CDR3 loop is CASSPPGRDVGTEAFF. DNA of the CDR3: TGTGCCAGCTCACCACCGGGGCGGGACGTGGGCACTGAAGCTTTCTTT.

The CDR3 is CASSVEGLGDSPLHF. CDR3 sequence (DNA): TGCGCCAGCAGTGTGGAAGGATTAGGGGATTCACCCCTCCACTTT. V is TRBV10-1 and J is TRBJ1-6; D is possibly TRBD1 (5 bases). Trimming stripped 4 bases from V and 8 bases from J, with 15 bases between. From germline, CDR1 is WNHNN and CDR2 SYGVQD (reference sequence). The CDR3 has 15 amino acids.

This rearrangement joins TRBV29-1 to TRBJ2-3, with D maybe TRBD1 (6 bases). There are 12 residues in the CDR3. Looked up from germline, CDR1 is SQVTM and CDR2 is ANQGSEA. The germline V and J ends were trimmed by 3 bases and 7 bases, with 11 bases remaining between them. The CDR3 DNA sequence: TGCAGCGTTGATAAGGGACAAAATACGCAGTATTTT. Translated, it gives CSVDKGQNTQYF.

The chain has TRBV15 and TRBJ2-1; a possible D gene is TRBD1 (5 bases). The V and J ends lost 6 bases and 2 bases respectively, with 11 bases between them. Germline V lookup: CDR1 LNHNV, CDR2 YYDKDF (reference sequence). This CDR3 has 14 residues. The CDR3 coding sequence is TGTGCCACCAGTAAGGGGTCTACCTACAATGAGCAGTTCTTC. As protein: CATSKGSTYNEQFF.

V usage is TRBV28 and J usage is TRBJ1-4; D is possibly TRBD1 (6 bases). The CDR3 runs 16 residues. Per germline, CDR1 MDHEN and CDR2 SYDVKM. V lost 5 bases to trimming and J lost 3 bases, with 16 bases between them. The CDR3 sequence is CASSPPSGTPNEKLFF. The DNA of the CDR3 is TGTGCCAGCAGTCCCCCGTCCGGGACACCTAATGAAAAACTGTTTTTT.

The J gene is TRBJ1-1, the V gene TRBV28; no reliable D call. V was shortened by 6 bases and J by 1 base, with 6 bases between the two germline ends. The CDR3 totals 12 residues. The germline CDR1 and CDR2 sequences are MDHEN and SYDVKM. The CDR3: CASSLWNTEAFF. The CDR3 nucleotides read TGTGCCAGCAGCCTGTGGAACACTGAAGCTTTCTTT. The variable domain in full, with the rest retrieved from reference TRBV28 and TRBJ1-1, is DVKVTQSSRYLVKRTGEKVFLECVQDMDHENMFWYRQDPGLGLRLIYFSYDVKMKEKGDIPEGYSVSREKKERFSLILESASTNQTSMYLCASSLWNTEAFFGQGTRLTVV.

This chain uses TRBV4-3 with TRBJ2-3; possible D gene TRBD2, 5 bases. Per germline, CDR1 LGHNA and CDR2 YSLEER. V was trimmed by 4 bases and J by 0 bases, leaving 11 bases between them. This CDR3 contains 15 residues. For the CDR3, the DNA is TGCGCCAGCAGCCGGACGAGCGGTAGCACAGATACGCAGTATTTT. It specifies CASSRTSGSTDTQYF.

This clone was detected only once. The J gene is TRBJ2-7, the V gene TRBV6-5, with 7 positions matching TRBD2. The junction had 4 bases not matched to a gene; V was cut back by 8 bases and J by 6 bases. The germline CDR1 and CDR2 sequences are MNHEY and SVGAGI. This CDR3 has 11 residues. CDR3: CASGGGREQYF. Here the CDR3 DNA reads TGTGCCAGCGGGGGGGGACGCGAGCAGTACTTC.

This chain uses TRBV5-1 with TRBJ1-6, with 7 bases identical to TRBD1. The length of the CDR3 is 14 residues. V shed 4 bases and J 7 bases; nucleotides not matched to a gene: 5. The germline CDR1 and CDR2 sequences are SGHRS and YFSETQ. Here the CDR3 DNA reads TGCGCCAGCAGCGCGGGACAGCCAAATTCACCCCTCCACTTT. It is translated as CASSAGQPNSPLHF.

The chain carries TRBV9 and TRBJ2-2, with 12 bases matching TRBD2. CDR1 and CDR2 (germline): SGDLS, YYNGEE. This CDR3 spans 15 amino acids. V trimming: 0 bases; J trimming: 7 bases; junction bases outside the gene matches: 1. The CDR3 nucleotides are TGTGCCAGCAGCGTAGGACTAGCGGGAGTCGGGGAGCTGTTTTTT. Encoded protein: CASSVGLAGVGELFF.

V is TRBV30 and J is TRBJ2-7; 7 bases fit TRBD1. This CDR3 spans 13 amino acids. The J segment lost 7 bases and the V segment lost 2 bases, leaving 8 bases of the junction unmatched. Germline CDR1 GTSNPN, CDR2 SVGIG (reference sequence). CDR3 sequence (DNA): TGTGCCTGGAGTCTACAGGGGAAGGAAGAGCAGTACTTC. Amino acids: CAWSLQGKEEQYF. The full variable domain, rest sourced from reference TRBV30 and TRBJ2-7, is SQTIHQWPATLVQPVGSPLSLECTVEGTSNPNLYWYRQAAGRGLQLLFYSVGIGQISSEVPQNLSASRPQDRQFILSSKKLLLSDSGFYLCAWSLQGKEEQYFGPGTRLTVT.

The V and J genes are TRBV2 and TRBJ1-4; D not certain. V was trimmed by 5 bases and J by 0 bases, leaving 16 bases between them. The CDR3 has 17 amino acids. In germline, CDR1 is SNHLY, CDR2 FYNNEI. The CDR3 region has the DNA TGTGCCAGCAGTCCGAGAGAGGCGAGCGCAACTAATGAAAAACTGTTTTTT. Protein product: CASSPREASATNEKLFF.

The CDR3 DNA sequence: TGTGCCAGCAGTCAGGGGGGAAACACTGAAGCTTTCTTT. Translating gives CASSQGGNTEAFF. This sequence joins TRBV2 and TRBJ1-1, with 7 bases lining up with TRBD1. The germline V gene encodes CDR1 SNHLY and CDR2 FYNNEI. Trimming removed 5 bases from V and 2 bases from J; junction bases left unmatched: 2. The CDR3 sequence is 13 residues long. Complete variable domain (other parts from reference TRBV2 and TRBJ1-1): EPEVTQTPSHQVTQMGQEVILRCVPISNHLYFYWYRQILGQKVEFLVSFYNNEISEKSEIFDDQFSVERPDGSNFTLKIRSTKLEDSAMYFCASSQGGNTEAFFGQGTRLTVV.

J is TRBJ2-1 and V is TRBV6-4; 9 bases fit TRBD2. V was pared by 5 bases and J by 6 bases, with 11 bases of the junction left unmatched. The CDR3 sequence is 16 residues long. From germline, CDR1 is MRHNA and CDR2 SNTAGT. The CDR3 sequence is CASSPTAGGRTNEQFF. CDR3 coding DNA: TGTGCCAGCAGTCCTACAGCGGGGGGTCGAACCAATGAGCAGTTCTTC.

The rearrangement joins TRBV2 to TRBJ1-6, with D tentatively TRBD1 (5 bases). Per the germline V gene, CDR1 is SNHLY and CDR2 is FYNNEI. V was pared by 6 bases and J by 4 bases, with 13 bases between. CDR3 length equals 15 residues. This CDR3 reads CASRLTETYNSPLHF. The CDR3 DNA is TGTGCCAGCAGATTGACAGAGACTTATAATTCACCCCTCCACTTT.

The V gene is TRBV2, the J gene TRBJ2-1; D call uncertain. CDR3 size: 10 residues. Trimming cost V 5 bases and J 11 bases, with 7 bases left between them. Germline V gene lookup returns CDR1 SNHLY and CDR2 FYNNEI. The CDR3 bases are TGTGCCAGCAGTCTCGGTAAGCAGTTCTTC. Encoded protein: CASSLGKQFF.

For the CDR3, the DNA is TGTGCCAGCAGGAGCGGACTAGCGGGCTACGAGCAGTACTTC. Its translation: CASRSGLAGYEQYF. The chain employs TRBV27 and TRBJ2-7, with 11 bases aligning to TRBD2. Per germline, CDR1 MNHEY and CDR2 SMNVEV (reference sequence). This CDR3 comprises 14 residues. V trimming: 6 bases; J trimming: 3 bases; junction bases outside the gene matches: 4.

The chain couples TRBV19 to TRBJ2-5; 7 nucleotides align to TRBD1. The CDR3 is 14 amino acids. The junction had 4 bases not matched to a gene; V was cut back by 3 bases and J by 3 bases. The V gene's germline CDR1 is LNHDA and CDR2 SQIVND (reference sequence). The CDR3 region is CASSIRGTEETQYF. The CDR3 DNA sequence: TGTGCCAGTAGTATTAGGGGGACAGAAGAGACCCAGTACTTC. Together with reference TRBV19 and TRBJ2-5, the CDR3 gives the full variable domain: DGGITQSPKYLFRKEGQNVTLSCEQNLNHDAMYWYRQDPGQGLRLIYYSQIVNDFQKGDIAEGYSVSREKKESFPLTVTSAQKNPTAFYLCASSIRGTEETQYFGPGTRLLVL.